Listed below are T cell receptor beta chains from one sample, sequenced in a study of control samples from healthy donors and cancer patients. Assay used: immunoSEQ multiplex PCR; TCRdb lists only in-frame clones, some missing. Among approximately 2,300 clones listed, roughly 95% were seen once. Sequencing was done on a sample of PBMCs. All receptors derive from a man aged 65-85 years with colorectal cancer. Each CDR3 is given with its conserved first and last residue. Fields, in order: clone size, D gene, J gene, V gene, CDR3 protein, CDR3 DNA. A D gene is named only where the DNA matches it firmly. Clone size, where shown, is once, few, many, or a class for clones that have expanded.

>-|TRBD2|TRBJ2-1|TRBV7-6
CASSLALAGLGYHNEQFF
TGTGCCAGCAGCTTAGCACTAGCGGGGCTAGGCTACCACAATGAGCAGTTCTTC
>-|TRBD1|TRBJ1-6|TRBV9
CASSVEGTGNSPLHF
TGTGCCAGCAGCGTAGAGGGGACAGGGAATTCACCCCTCCACTTT
>-|-|TRBJ2-3|TRBV6-2/TRBV6-3
CASSYQEVGTDTQYF
TGTGCCAGCAGTTACCAGGAGGTGGGCACAGATACGCAGTATTTT
>-|-|TRBJ2-7|TRBV3-1/TRBV3-2
CASSLGGVSYEQYF
TGTGCCAGCAGCCTAGGGGGGGTCTCCTACGAGCAGTACTTC
>-|-|TRBJ1-4|TRBV6-5
CASSDSGSTNEKLFF
TGTGCCAGCAGTGACTCAGGTTCAACTAATGAAAAACTGTTTTTT
>-|TRBD1|TRBJ1-5|TRBV28
CASSGPGGDNQPQHF
TGTGCCAGCAGCGGACCAGGGGGGGACAATCAGCCCCAGCATTTT
>-|-|TRBJ1-2|TRBV3-1/TRBV3-2
CASSPGQYGYTF
TGTGCCAGCAGCCCTGGACAGTATGGCTACACCTTC
>-|TRBD2|TRBJ2-3|TRBV13
CASSLGWAGASGTSTDTQYF
TGTGCCAGCAGCTTAGGGTGGGCTGGGGCTAGCGGTACTAGCACAGATACGCAGTATTTT
>once|-|TRBJ1-5|TRBV11-2
CASSSDNLSNQPQHF
TGTGCCAGCAGCTCCGACAATCTTAGCAATCAGCCCCAGCATTTT
>-|-|TRBJ1-4|TRBV18
CASSPRSPTGSEKLFF
TGTGCCAGCTCACCACGATCCCCTACGGGGTCTGAAAAACTGTTTTTT
>-|-|TRBJ2-7|TRBV6-5
CASSYGPRVYEQYF
TGTGCCAGCAGTTATGGACCGCGGGTGTACGAGCAGTACTTC
>-|TRBD1|TRBJ1-2|TRBV6-2/TRBV6-3
CASSDWTGINYGYTF
TGTGCCAGCAGTGACTGGACAGGAATTAACTATGGCTACACCTTC
>-|-|TRBJ2-4|TRBV1
CTSSQEGTSGRENKNIQYF
TGCACCAGCAGCCAGGAAGGGACTAGCGGGAGGGAAAACAAAAACATTCAGTACTTC
>once|TRBD1|TRBJ1-1|TRBV3-1/TRBV3-2
CASSRGDRVNEAFF
TGTGCCAGCAGTCGGGGGGACAGAGTAAATGAAGCTTTCTTT
>-|-|TRBJ2-4|TRBV4-3
CASSRGLAKNIQYF
TGCGCCAGCAGTAGGGGACTAGCCAAAAACATTCAGTACTTC